One sample yielded the 5 T cell receptor beta chains listed below, sequenced in a study of T cells expressing NK-cell markers. TCRdb processed the 5' RACE reads again and assigns one entry to each CDR3 protein, with no DNA. The sample table sets out some 190,000 distinct CDR3 sequences. Sequenced material: blood T cells: a sorted CD56 or NKG2C T cell subset, CD4+ or CD8+ T cells, or bulk PBMC T cells (not recorded which). All receptors come from a man aged 18 to 69 in good health.

The V gene is TRBV7-9, the J gene TRBJ2-7; TCRdb selects TRBD1, and the lack of DNA leaves this call unchecked. The CDR3 is 16 amino acids. The germline CDR1 and CDR2 sequences are SEHNR and FQNEAQ (reference sequence). This CDR3 reads CASSLVLQGTTYEQYF.

The chain recombines TRBV7-7 with TRBJ2-2; as DNA is missing, the TRBD1 call by TCRdb cannot be tested. CDR1 SSHAT and CDR2 FNYEAQ come from the germline V gene (reference sequence). The CDR3 has 14 residues. CDR3 sequence: CASSYSGGTGELFF.

The rearrangement links TRBV11-2 to TRBJ2-5; absent DNA, TCRdb's TRBD2 call cannot be checked. Germline-derived CDR1 and CDR2 are SGHAT and FQNNGV. This CDR3 comprises 17 residues. The CDR3 is CASSFSLPGGPRETQYF.

This chain links TRBV5-5 with TRBJ2-1. Germline V CDR1 and CDR2: SGHKS, YYEKEE (reference sequence). This CDR3 spans 12 amino acids. The CDR3 sequence: CASRRAYNEQFF.

The chain links TRBV7-9 to TRBJ2-7; the D call of TRBD1 rests on TCRdb alone, since no DNA is present to check it. CDR3 length: 15 residues. The germline CDR1 and CDR2 sequences are SEHNR and FQNEAQ (reference sequence). CDR3 in amino acids: CASSLEGQTSYEQYF.